The 15 T cell receptor beta chains listed next were all sequenced from one sample in a study of regulatory T cells in long-lasting Graves disease. The time point denotes: newly diagnosed GD, antithyroid drugs for less than 3 months. RNA from PBMCs was the source of the TCR library. According to the study, TCR beta libraries were built with iRepertoire HTBI primers and CDR3-region Arm-PCR. TCRdb recomputed calls from the multiplex PCR reads with MiXCR, one row per CDR3 protein. Here the sample spans 550,000 to 600,000 distinct CDR3 sequences, about 16% being singletons. This sample also appeared in a second study, on T cells in Graves' hyperthyroidism and ophthalmopathy.

The sample was peripheral blood mononuclear cells (PBMCs), taken at new diagnosis, from a patient treated with antithyroid drugs. These receptors were obtained from a man aged 18 to 29 with Graves disease.

This clonotype was seen at least ten times. The gene calls are TRBV12-3 or TRBV12-4 and TRBJ2-6, with unresolved D. The CDR3 length is 14 residues. The V end lost 5 bases, the J end lost 0 bases, and 5 bases lay between the germline ends. The CDR3 loop is CASSPPSGANVLTF. CDR3 nucleotides: TGTGCCAGCAGTCCCCCCTCTGGGGCCAACGTCCTGACTTTC.

The sample holds a few counts of this clonotype. The chain links TRBV7-9 to TRBJ2-7; D gene uncertain. Trimming stripped 5 bases from V and 2 bases from J, with 13 bases between. The germline gives CDR1 SEHNR, CDR2 FQNEAQ (reference sequence). CDR3 size: 14 residues. The CDR3 is CASSPRRIPYEQYF. Written as DNA, the CDR3 is TGTGCCAGCAGCCCCCGGCGCATCCCCTACGAGCAGTACTTC.

This clonotype was counted only a few times. Germline and junction disagree at one end, which may indicate a read error. The chain carries TRBV9 and TRBJ2-1, with D perhaps matching TRBD2 (6 bases). The closer fit of TRBJ2-5 to the DNA end suggests the J call may be wrong. The CDR3 contains 15 residues. CDR1 SGDLS and CDR2 YYNGEE come from the germline V gene. The CDR3 reads CASNTGDPNQETQYF. The CDR3 DNA reads as TGTGCCAGCAATACGGGGGACCCAAACCAGGAGACCCAGTACTTC.

This chain links TRBV5-1 with TRBJ2-1, with 10 bases aligning to TRBD2. After removal of 0 bases from V and 3 bases from J, the junction contained 3 bases not matched to a gene. CDR1 and CDR2 from the germline V gene are SGHRS and YFSETQ. The CDR3 loop spans 16 amino acids. CDR3 DNA sequence: TGCGCCAGCAGCTTGGATCTAGCGGGAGTCTACAATGAGCAGTTCTTC. As protein: CASSLDLAGVYNEQFF.

This clonotype has just a few counts. The chain combines TRBV5-1 with TRBJ1-2, with 12 bases fitting TRBD1. V gave up 4 bases and J gave up 6 bases; unmatched junction bases: 7. The CDR3 length is 15 residues. Germline CDR1 is SGHRS and CDR2 is YFSETQ. The CDR3 DNA sequence: TGCGCCAGCAGCGGATGGGACAGGGGGCCGGATGGCTACACCTTC. Protein product: CASSGWDRGPDGYTF.

The chain couples TRBV2 to TRBJ1-1; D is perhaps TRBD1 (5 bases). The CDR3 is made up of 15 amino acids. The V gene lost 5 bases and the J gene lost 11 bases, with 24 bases spanning the gap. CDR1 is SNHLY, CDR2 FYNNEI, per germline. The CDR3: CASSRDADTSAPAFF. The CDR3 DNA reads as TGTGCCAGCAGTCGGGACGCGGACACCTCAGCCCCCGCTTTCTTT.

This clonotype came up many times. The chain couples TRBV5-1 to TRBJ2-1, with D possibly being TRBD2 (6 bases). V shed 0 bases and J shed 9 bases, with 13 bases lying between them. This CDR3 spans 14 amino acids. The germline V gene encodes CDR1 SGHRS and CDR2 YFSETQ. The chain's CDR3 is CASSLGRRGGEQFF. In DNA form, the CDR3 reads TGCGCCAGCAGCTTGGGCCGGAGGGGTGGTGAGCAGTTCTTC.

This sequence joins TRBV9 and TRBJ1-1; no firm D call. This CDR3 comprises 14 residues. Trimming cost V 0 bases and J 5 bases, with 11 bases left between them. The germline gives CDR1 SGDLS, CDR2 YYNGEE. CDR3 DNA: TGTGCCAGCAGCGTAGATGGCCGGCGGACTGAAGCTTTCTTT. Translation: CASSVDGRRTEAFF.

This clonotype was seen ten or more times. As DNA, the CDR3 is TGTGCCAGCGCCCCGACAGGGCTCTATGGCTACACCTTC. Translated, it gives CASAPTGLYGYTF. The chain has TRBV2 and TRBJ1-2, with 7 positions matching TRBD1. CDR1 is SNHLY and CDR2 is FYNNEI in the germline V gene. Germline trimming cut 8 bases from V and 4 bases from J; bases unmatched to any gene: 7. This CDR3 is 13 amino acids long.

This chain uses TRBV20-1 with TRBJ2-3, with 7 nucleotides matching TRBD1. V lost 0 bases to trimming and J lost 6 bases; unmatched junction nucleotides: 12. Germline CDR1 and CDR2: DFQATT and SNEGSKA (reference sequence). The CDR3 has 16 residues. Here the CDR3 reads CSARDLDRELIDTQYF. The CDR3 DNA sequence: TGCAGTGCTAGAGACCTAGACAGGGAATTAATTGATACGCAGTATTTT.

Many counts were recorded for this clonotype. The gene calls are TRBV3-1 and TRBJ1-1, with D tentatively TRBD1 (5 bases). Trimming shortened V by 2 bases and J by 5 bases, and 9 bases separated the two germline ends. CDR3 size: 13 residues. In germline, CDR1 is LGHDT, CDR2 YNNKEL (reference sequence). For the CDR3, the DNA is TGTGCCAGCAGCCAAACGGCAGGGACTGAAGCTTTCTTT. It codes for CASSQTAGTEAFF.

This clonotype was detected many times. V and J are TRBV2 and TRBJ2-1; TRBD2 is a possible D gene (6 bases). The V gene lost 8 bases and the J gene lost 7 bases, with 18 bases spanning the gap. CDR1 SNHLY and CDR2 FYNNEI come from the germline V gene. There are 14 residues in the CDR3. CDR3: CASCREFGSNEQFF. The CDR3, as DNA: TGTGCCAGCTGTCGGGAGTTTGGGTCGAATGAGCAGTTCTTC.

A few counts support this clonotype. J is TRBJ1-1 and V is TRBV29-1, with a tentative D call TRBD1 (6 bases). The CDR3 runs to 14 residues. Deletions cut 4 bases from V and 1 base from J, with 13 bases between. Germline CDR1 SQVTM, CDR2 ANQGSEA. DNA of the CDR3: TGCAGCGTTGTAGTGGGGGCGAAGAACACTGAAGCTTTCTTT. This encodes CSVVVGAKNTEAFF.

This clonotype came up many times. This chain uses TRBV2 with TRBJ2-2; 11 bases match TRBD1. From germline, CDR1 is SNHLY and CDR2 FYNNEI. The CDR3 covers 16 residues. The junction had 2 bases not matched to a gene; V was cut back by 5 bases and J by 0 bases. In DNA, the CDR3 is TGTGCCAGCAGTACGGACAGGGGGCCGAACACCGGGGAGCTGTTTTTT. As protein: CASSTDRGPNTGELFF.

Details on this clonotype: This could be a read error, since a much larger clone is one nucleotide away. The V gene is TRBV6-5, the J gene TRBJ1-2, with TRBD1 matching 7 bases. The germline CDR1 and CDR2 sequences are MNHEY and SVGAGI. Trimming at V came to 6 bases and at J to 7 bases, leaving 14 bases not matched to a gene. This CDR3 spans 15 amino acids. In nucleotides, the CDR3 is TGTGCCAGCAGCTACAAGGGACAGCGGGGCTGTGGCTACACCTTC. Translating it yields CASSYKGQRGCGYTF.